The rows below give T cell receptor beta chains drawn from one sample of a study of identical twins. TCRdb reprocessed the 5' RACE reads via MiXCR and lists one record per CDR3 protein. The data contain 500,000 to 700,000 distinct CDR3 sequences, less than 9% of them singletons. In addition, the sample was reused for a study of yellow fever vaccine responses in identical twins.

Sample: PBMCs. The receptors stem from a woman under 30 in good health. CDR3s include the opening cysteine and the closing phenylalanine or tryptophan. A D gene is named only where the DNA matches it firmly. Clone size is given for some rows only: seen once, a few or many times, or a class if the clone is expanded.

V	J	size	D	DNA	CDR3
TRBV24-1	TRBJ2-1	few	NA	TGTGCCACCAAGGGGTACAATGAAGTGGATGAGCAGTTCTTC	CATKGYNEVDEQFF
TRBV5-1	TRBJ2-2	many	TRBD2	TGCGCCAGCAGCCTAGCGGGAGGAGACACCGGGGAGCTGTTTTTT	CASSLAGGDTGELFF
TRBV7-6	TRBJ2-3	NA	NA	TGTGCCAGCAGCCCCACGGGGCCGGACACAGATACGCAGTATTTT	CASSPTGPDTDTQYF
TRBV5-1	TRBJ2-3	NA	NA	TGCGCCAGCAGCTTGGTCCCCCTTGGAGGACGAGGCACAGATACGCAGTATTTT	CASSLVPLGGRGTDTQYF
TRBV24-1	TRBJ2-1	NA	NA	TGTGCCACCTCCGGCGCTATTTTCGATGAGCAGTTCTTC	CATSGAIFDEQFF
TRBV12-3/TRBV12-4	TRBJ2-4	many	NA	TGTGCCAGCAGTCTGCAAGGGACGGGACTAGCCAAAAACATTCAGTACTTC	CASSLQGTGLAKNIQYF
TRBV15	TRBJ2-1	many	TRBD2	TGTGCCACCAGCAGAGATCATTTCTGGCTAGCGGGAAGCCATGAGCAGTTCTTC	CATSRDHFWLAGSHEQFF
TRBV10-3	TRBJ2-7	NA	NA	TGTGCCATCAGTGAGGGTCAGGGGGGGGCCTACGAGCAGTACTTC	CAISEGQGGAYEQYF
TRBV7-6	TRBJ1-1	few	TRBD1	TGTGCCAGCAGCTTAGGGCAGGGGGCGGGCACTGAAGCTTTCTTT	CASSLGQGAGTEAFF
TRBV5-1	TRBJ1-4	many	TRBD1	TGCGCCAGCAGCTGGGGACAGGGAGGACTAACTAATGAAAAACTGTTTTTT	CASSWGQGGLTNEKLFF
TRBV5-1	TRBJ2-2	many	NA	TGCGCCAGCAGGGCAGACCCTAACACCGGGGAGCTGTTTTTT	CASRADPNTGELFF
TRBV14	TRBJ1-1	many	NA	TGTGCCAGCAGCCCCGATAGGGTGTATATCGCTGAAGCTTTCTTT	CASSPDRVYIAEAFF
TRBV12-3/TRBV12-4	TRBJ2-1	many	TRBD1	TGTGCCAGCAGTTTGCGGCAGGGGGTACACAATGAGCAGTTCTTC	CASSLRQGVHNEQFF
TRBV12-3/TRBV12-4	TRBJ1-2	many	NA	TGTGCCAGCAGTTCTCCAGGGGTCGGCTACACCTTC	CASSSPGVGYTF
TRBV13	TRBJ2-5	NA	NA	TGTGCCAGCAGCTCAAACAGGGTCCAAGAGACCCAGTACTTC	CASSSNRVQETQYF
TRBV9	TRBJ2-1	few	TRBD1	TGTGCCAGCAGCTCCCGGACAGGGGGCATCTACAATGAGCAGTTCTTC	CASSSRTGGIYNEQFF
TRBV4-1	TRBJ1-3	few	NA	TGCGCCAGCAGCCAAGATCCCCGAGGAAACACCATATATTTT	CASSQDPRGNTIYF
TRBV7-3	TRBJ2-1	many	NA	TGTGCCAGCAGCGACTACTCCTACAATGAGCAGTTCTTC	CASSDYSYNEQFF
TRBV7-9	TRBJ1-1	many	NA	TGTGCCAGCAGCTTAGGGACAGCTGAAGCTTTCTTT	CASSLGTAEAFF
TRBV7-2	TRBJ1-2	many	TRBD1	TGTGCCAGCAGCCCCACGACGACAGGGGTTTTAGGCTACACCTTC	CASSPTTTGVLGYTF
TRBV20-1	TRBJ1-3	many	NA	TGCAGTGCTAGAGCAGACAGTGGAAACACCATATATTTT	CSARADSGNTIYF